This T cell receptor beta chain was identified during a study of shared T cell receptors in the human thymus. The length of the CDR3 is 14 residues. Germline assignment: CDR1 MNHEY and CDR2 SVGAGI. J was trimmed by 4 bases and V by 5 bases; bases with no gene match: 6. Measured with immunoSEQ multiplex PCR; TCRdb has only the in-frame clones, and not every one. The sample has hundreds of thousands of clones; more than 75% are singletons. These data also featured in a second study, about human thymus T cells. This second study says: Among the donors, all were healthy Finnish infants having corrective surgery for congenital heart defects. Thymus was obtained from resections taken during corrective heart surgery. In unrelated individuals, thymic repertoires overlapped highly, according to related research.

The material sequenced was thymocytes. The chain uses TRBV6-5 and TRBJ2-3, with 7 bases matching TRBD2. The TCR was taken from a boy younger than two with a congenital heart defect. The CDR3 here is CASSPRGLPDTQYF. The CDR3 coding sequence is TGTGCCAGCAGTCCGCGGGGGTTGCCAGATACGCAGTATTTT.